The next 22 T cell receptor beta chains were all read from a single sample in a study of blood T cell repertoires in COVID-19. Assay: immunoSEQ multiplex PCR; the TCRdb copy retains only in-frame clones and omits some. Of 150,000 to 200,000 clones in the sample, roughly 80% were seen once. The specimen was peripheral blood. The receptors originated from a woman in her 70s with COVID-19, enrolled during active disease.

This rearrangement joins TRBV7-2 to TRBJ2-2, with a weak D call TRBD2 (6 bases). Germline values: CDR1 SGHTA, CDR2 FQGNSA. The CDR3 has 15 residues. V gave up 6 bases and J gave up 1 base, with 12 bases separating them. The CDR3 DNA sequence: TGTGCCAGCAGACAAGCGGGCAGGAACACCGGGGAGCTGTTTTTT. Amino acid sequence: CASRQAGRNTGELFF.

The chain is built from TRBV27 and TRBJ1-2; D is ambiguous. Trimming shortened V by 2 bases and J by 1 base, and 8 bases separated the two germline ends. CDR1 MNHEY and CDR2 SMNVEV come from the germline V gene (reference sequence). CDR3 size: 14 residues. The DNA of the CDR3 is TGTGCCAGCAGTTTAACCGCGTTTAACTATGGCTACACCTTC. It specifies CASSLTAFNYGYTF.

J is TRBJ1-1 and V is TRBV5-1, with D perhaps TRBD1 (6 bases). The CDR3 consists of 18 residues. Germline values: CDR1 SGHRS, CDR2 YFSETQ. Trimming removed 3 bases at V and 3 bases at J, with 24 bases between. CDR3 nucleotides: TGCGCCAGCAGCTACCGTCCCCCTCTTACAGGGAGGGACACTGAAGCTTTCTTT. This encodes CASSYRPPLTGRDTEAFF.

The gene calls are TRBV2 and TRBJ2-1; a possible D gene is TRBD2 (5 bases). Germline CDR1 SNHLY, CDR2 FYNNEI. The germline V and J ends were trimmed by 4 bases and 15 bases, with 19 bases remaining between them. This CDR3 contains 13 residues. This CDR3 reads CASSADSDSNRFF. The CDR3 DNA follows: TGTGCCAGCAGTGCGGATTCGGACTCAAACAGGTTCTTC.

The chain employs TRBV27 and TRBJ2-3; D perhaps matches TRBD2 (7 bases). V shed 7 bases and J shed 5 bases, with 16 bases lying between them. Germline CDR1 and CDR2: MNHEY and SMNVEV (reference sequence). CDR3 length: 14 amino acids. As DNA, the CDR3 is TGTGCCAGCACTGGAGGTAGGGGGGGAGATACGCAGTATTTT. Its translation is CASTGGRGGDTQYF.

This sequence joins TRBV2 and TRBJ2-5; 8 nucleotides line up with TRBD1. Germline V lookup: CDR1 SNHLY, CDR2 FYNNEI. Trimming took 3 bases from V and 6 from J; bases not matched to a gene: 3. The CDR3 has 13 amino acids. Here the CDR3 DNA reads TGTGCCAGCAGTGACGGACAGGGACAGACCCAGTACTTC. Translated, it gives CASSDGQGQTQYF.

The V and J genes are TRBV7-8 and TRBJ2-1; 11 positions agree with TRBD2. V was pared by 5 bases and J by 10 bases, with 4 bases of the junction left unmatched. Per germline, CDR1 SGHVS and CDR2 FQNEAQ. The CDR3 extends over 13 amino acids. CDR3 sequence reads: CASSPRTSGEQFF. CDR3 nucleotide sequence: TGTGCCAGCAGCCCCCGGACTAGCGGGGAGCAGTTCTTC.

The chain recombines TRBV14 with TRBJ1-4; D may be TRBD1 (5 bases). The V end lost 0 bases, the J end lost 8 bases, and 13 bases lay between the germline ends. This CDR3 is built from 15 residues. Germline V gene data show CDR1 as SGHDN and CDR2 as FVKESK. CDR3 in amino acids: CASSQDRQGKEKLFF. For the CDR3, the DNA is TGTGCCAGCAGCCAAGACCGGCAGGGTAAAGAAAAACTGTTTTTT. The whole variable domain, remainder taken from reference TRBV14 and TRBJ1-4, is EAGVTQFPSHSVIEKGQTVTLRCDPISGHDNLYWYRRVMGKEIKFLLHFVKESKQDESGMPNNRFLAERTGGTYSTLKVQPAELEDSGVYFCASSQDRQGKEKLFFGSGTQLSVL.

The chain has TRBV19 and TRBJ2-5; maybe TRBD2 (6 bases). This CDR3 is built from 15 residues. Germline V gene data show CDR1 as LNHDA and CDR2 as SQIVND (reference sequence). V lost 3 bases to trimming and J lost 5 bases, with 16 bases between them. The CDR3: CASSIQRGTGETQYF. In DNA, the CDR3 is TGTGCCAGTAGTATTCAACGCGGGACGGGGGAGACCCAGTACTTC.

The rearrangement joins TRBV28 to TRBJ2-7; no clear D gene. The germline V gene encodes CDR1 MDHEN and CDR2 SYDVKM. With 2 bases removed from V and 3 bases from J, the gap between germline ends came to 8 bases. The CDR3 consists of 13 residues. The CDR3 nucleotides read TGTGCCAGCAGTTTAAGATCACTCTACGAGCAGTACTTC. Protein product: CASSLRSLYEQYF.

The J gene is TRBJ2-6, the V gene TRBV5-8; possibly TRBD1 for D (5 bases). This CDR3 spans 16 amino acids. The V and J ends lost 4 bases and 1 base respectively, with 12 bases between them. Germline CDR1 and CDR2: SGHTS and YDEGEE. DNA for the CDR3: TGTGCCAGCAGCATGACAGTTACTTCTGGGGCCAACGTCCTGACTTTC. This sequence encodes CASSMTVTSGANVLTF.

The chain links TRBV20-1 to TRBJ1-5; D unclear. The CDR3 totals 12 residues. The germline V gene has CDR1 DFQATT and CDR2 SNEGSKA (reference sequence). The ends were cut back, 3 bases at V and 4 bases at J, with 7 bases in the middle. CDR3 bases: TGCAGTGCTAGTCGAGTAAATCAGCCCCAGCATTTT. As protein: CSASRVNQPQHF.

The genes are TRBV7-9 and TRBJ2-1, with no clear D. Trimming took off 5 bases at V and 5 bases at J, with 13 bases between the two ends. From germline, CDR1 is SEHNR and CDR2 FQNEAQ (reference sequence). The CDR3 has 14 amino acids. The CDR3 nucleotides read TGTGCCAGCAGCCTCGGTCAGGTTGACAATGAGCAGTTCTTC. Translating it yields CASSLGQVDNEQFF. Filled out from reference TRBV7-9 and TRBJ2-1, the complete variable domain reads DTGVSQNPRHKITKRGQNVTFRCDPISEHNRLYWYRQTLGQGPEFLTYFQNEAQLEKSRLLSDRFSAERPKGSFSTLEIQRTEQGDSAMYLCASSLGQVDNEQFFGPGTRLTVL.

This clone was seen a handful of times. V usage is TRBV5-6 and J usage is TRBJ1-2; the D is unclear. CDR1 is SGHDT, CDR2 YYEEEE, per germline. This CDR3 region has 13 residues. The ends were cut back, 3 bases at V and 1 base at J, with 7 bases in the middle. This CDR3 reads CASSSTGNYGYTF. The CDR3 coding sequence is TGTGCCAGCAGCTCGACGGGTAACTATGGCTACACCTTC.

This chain links TRBV25-1 with TRBJ2-3; a weak D match, TRBD2 (5 bases). Per the germline V gene, CDR1 is MGHDK and CDR2 is SYGVNS. V lost 6 bases and J lost 3, with 16 bases in between. This CDR3 has 15 residues. CDR3 DNA: TGTGCCAGCAGGGTAGGAGGTGGGTTAACAGATACGCAGTATTTT. It yields the protein CASRVGGGLTDTQYF.

The V call is TRBV29-1, the J call TRBJ1-1; 7 nucleotides agree with TRBD1. Germline assignment: CDR1 SQVTM and CDR2 ANQGSEA. This CDR3 comprises 13 residues. With 4 bases clipped from V and 1 base from J, the junction kept 3 bases outside the gene matches. The CDR3 DNA sequence: TGCAGCGTTGTGGCAGGGGGGAACACTGAAGCTTTCTTT. Protein: CSVVAGGNTEAFF.

V is TRBV2 and J is TRBJ2-1, with 15 bases fitting TRBD2. The CDR3 totals 16 residues. Losses at the gene ends were 6 bases for V and 3 bases for J; bases not matched to a gene: 3. CDR1 is SNHLY, CDR2 FYNNEI, per germline. The CDR3 DNA reads as TGTGCCAGCAGGGGGGGACTAGCGGGAGGCTACAATGAGCAGTTCTTC. Translating it yields CASRGGLAGGYNEQFF.

This clone occurred once. The chain employs TRBV5-1 and TRBJ2-1; 11 nucleotides align to TRBD2. Germline V CDR1 and CDR2: SGHRS, YFSETQ. The CDR3 runs 16 residues. V shed 2 bases and J 4 bases; nucleotides not matched to a gene: 5. The chain's CDR3 is CASSFSSGGEYNEQFF. CDR3 nucleotide sequence: TGCGCCAGCAGCTTTAGTAGCGGGGGGGAATACAATGAGCAGTTCTTC.

This chain links TRBV11-2 with TRBJ2-1; D remains ambiguous. With 2 bases removed from V and 7 bases from J, the gap between germline ends came to 6 bases. Per the germline V gene, CDR1 is SGHAT and CDR2 is FQNNGV. The CDR3 sequence is 12 residues long. CDR3 region: CASSLYSNEQFF. CDR3 DNA sequence: TGTGCCAGCAGCTTATATAGTAATGAGCAGTTCTTC.

The chain employs TRBV5-4 and TRBJ2-7, with 10 bases that match TRBD2. Germline trimming cut 0 bases from V and 4 bases from J; bases unmatched to any gene: 4. Germline lookup yields CDR1 SGHNT and CDR2 YYREEE (reference sequence). The CDR3 extends over 15 amino acids. CDR3 sequence (DNA): TGTGCCAGCAGCTTGGGAGCGGGAGGGCTTTACGAGCAGTACTTC. Translating gives CASSLGAGGLYEQYF. Looking up the rest from reference TRBV5-4 and TRBJ2-7 gives the full variable domain: ETGVTQSPTHLIKTRGQQVTLRCSSQSGHNTVSWYQQALGQGPQFIFQYYREEENGRGNFPPRFSGLQFPNYSSELNVNALELDDSALYLCASSLGAGGLYEQYFGPGTRLTVT.

The gene calls are TRBV18 and TRBJ1-2; 8 nucleotides align to TRBD1. The length of the CDR3 is 14 residues. Germline V CDR1 and CDR2: KGHSH, LQKENI. J gave up 2 bases and V 6 bases, and 5 bases lay outside the gene matches. In nucleotides, the CDR3 is TGTGCCAGCTCCGACCGGACAGGGAACTATGGCTACACCTTC. It yields the protein CASSDRTGNYGYTF.

The J gene is TRBJ2-3, the V gene TRBV11-3; 7 bases line up with TRBD2. The J segment lost 8 bases and the V segment lost 2 bases, leaving 4 bases of the junction unmatched. Germline values: CDR1 SGHNT, CDR2 YENEEA. The CDR3 runs to 13 residues. The CDR3 sequence is CASSLRLAATQYF. The DNA for the CDR3 is TGTGCCAGCAGCTTAAGGCTAGCGGCTACGCAGTATTTT.